Each of the 3 T cell receptor beta chains below was sequenced from the same sample in a study of blood T cells in healthy people across ages. For the second PCR, which ran for roughly 7 to 11 cycles, a sample-barcoded 5' primer and a J-beta primer mix were used. One entry per CDR3 protein, called by TCRdb with MiXCR from the 5' RACE reads. Here the sample spans around 1,500,000 distinct CDR3 sequences, approximately 30% being singletons. The specimen was blood. These receptors were taken from a woman between 25 and 40 years old in good health.

At least ten counts were recorded for this clonotype. This chain connects TRBV7-9 to TRBJ2-5, with D possibly TRBD2 on 6 matching bases. The CDR3 is 17 residues long. V lost 4 bases and J 7 bases, leaving 25 bases between the germline ends. Per germline, CDR1 SEHNR and CDR2 FQNEAQ (reference sequence). Written as DNA, the CDR3 is TGTGCCAGCAGCTCAGGTGGCGGGACTCCTGGGAGAGCGACCCAGTACTTC. Amino acid sequence: CASSSGGGTPGRATQYF.

This clonotype showed up just once. Because the CDR3 is missing its conserved closing phenylalanine or tryptophan, this is likely a read error. This chain connects TRBV10-3 to TRBJ2-7, with 13 bases lining up with TRBD2. This CDR3 spans 15 amino acids. Per the germline V gene, CDR1 is ENHRY and CDR2 is SYGVKD. The ends lost 5 bases at V and 4 bases at J; junction bases unmatched: 5. The CDR3: CAISIGTSGIYEQYL. The CDR3 DNA reads TGTGCCATCAGTATAGGGACTAGCGGGATTTACGAGCAGTACTTA.

About this clonotype itself: A much more abundant neighbour one base away suggests this may be a read error. This sequence joins TRBV15 and TRBJ2-5, with D tentatively TRBD1 (5 bases). This CDR3 has 14 residues. The germline V gene encodes CDR1 LNHNV and CDR2 YYDKDF (reference sequence). Trimming took 4 bases from V and 11 from J, leaving 20 bases between them. CDR3: CATSTLDKGNEQYF. CDR3 sequence (DNA): TGTGCCACCAGCACCCTGGACAAAGGCAATGAGCAGTACTTC. Complete variable domain (other parts from reference TRBV15 and TRBJ2-5): DAMVIQNPRYQVTQFGKPVTLSCSQTLNHNVMYWYQQKSSQAPKLLFHYYDKDFNNEADTPDNFQSRRPNTSFCFLDIRSPGLGDTAMYLCATSTLDKGNEQYFGPGTRLLVL.